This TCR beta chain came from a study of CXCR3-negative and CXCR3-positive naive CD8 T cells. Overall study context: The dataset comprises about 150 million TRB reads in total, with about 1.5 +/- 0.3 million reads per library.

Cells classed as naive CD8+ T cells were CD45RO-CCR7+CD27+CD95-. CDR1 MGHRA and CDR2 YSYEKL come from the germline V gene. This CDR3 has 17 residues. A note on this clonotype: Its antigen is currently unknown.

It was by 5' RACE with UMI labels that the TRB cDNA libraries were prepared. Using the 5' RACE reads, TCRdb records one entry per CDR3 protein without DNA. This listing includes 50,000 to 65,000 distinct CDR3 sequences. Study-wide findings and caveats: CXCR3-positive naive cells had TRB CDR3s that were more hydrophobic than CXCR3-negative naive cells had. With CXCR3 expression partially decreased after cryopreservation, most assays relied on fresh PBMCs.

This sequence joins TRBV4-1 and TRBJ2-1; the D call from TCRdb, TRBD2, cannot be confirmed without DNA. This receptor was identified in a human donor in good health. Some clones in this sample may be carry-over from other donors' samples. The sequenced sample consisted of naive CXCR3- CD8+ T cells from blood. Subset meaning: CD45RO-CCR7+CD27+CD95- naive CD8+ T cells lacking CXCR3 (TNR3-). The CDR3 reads CASSQDKASGIYNEQFF.